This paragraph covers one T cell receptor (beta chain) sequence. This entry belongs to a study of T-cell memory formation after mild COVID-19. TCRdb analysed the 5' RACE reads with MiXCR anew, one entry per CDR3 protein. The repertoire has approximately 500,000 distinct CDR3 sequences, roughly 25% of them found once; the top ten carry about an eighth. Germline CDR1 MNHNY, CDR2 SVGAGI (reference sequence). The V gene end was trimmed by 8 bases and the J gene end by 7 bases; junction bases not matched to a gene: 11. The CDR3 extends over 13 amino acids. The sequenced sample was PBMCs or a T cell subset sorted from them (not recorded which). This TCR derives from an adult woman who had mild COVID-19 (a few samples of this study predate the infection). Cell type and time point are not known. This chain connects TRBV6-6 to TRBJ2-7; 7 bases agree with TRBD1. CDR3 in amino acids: CASRAPGQLEQYF. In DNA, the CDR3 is TGTGCCAGCCGTGCCCCGGGACAGTTAGAGCAGTACTTC.